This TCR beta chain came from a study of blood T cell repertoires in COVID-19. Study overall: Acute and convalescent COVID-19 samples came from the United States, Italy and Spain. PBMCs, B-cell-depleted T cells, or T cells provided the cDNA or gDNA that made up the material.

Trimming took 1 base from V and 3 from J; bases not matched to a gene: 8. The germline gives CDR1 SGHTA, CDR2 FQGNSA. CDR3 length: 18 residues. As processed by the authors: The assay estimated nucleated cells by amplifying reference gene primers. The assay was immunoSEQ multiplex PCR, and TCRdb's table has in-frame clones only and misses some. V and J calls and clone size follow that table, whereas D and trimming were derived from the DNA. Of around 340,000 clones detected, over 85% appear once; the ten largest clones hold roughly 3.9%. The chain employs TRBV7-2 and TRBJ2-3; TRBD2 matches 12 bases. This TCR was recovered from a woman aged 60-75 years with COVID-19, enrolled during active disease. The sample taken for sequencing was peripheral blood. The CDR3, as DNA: TGTGCCAGCAGCTTAGGTCTAGCGGGGGGGAGGGGTACAGATACGCAGTATTTT. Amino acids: CASSLGLAGGRGTDTQYF.